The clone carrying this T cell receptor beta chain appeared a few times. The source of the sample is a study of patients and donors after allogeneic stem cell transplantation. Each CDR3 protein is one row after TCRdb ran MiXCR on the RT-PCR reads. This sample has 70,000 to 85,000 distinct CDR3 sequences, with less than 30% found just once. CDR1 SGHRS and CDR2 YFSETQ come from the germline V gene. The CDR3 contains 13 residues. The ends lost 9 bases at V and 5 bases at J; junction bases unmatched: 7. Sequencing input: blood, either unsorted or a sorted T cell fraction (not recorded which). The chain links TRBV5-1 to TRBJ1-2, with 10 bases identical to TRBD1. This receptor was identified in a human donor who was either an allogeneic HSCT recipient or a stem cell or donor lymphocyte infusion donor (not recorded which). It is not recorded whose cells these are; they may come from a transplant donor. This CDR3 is CATATGGPYGYTF. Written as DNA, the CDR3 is TGCGCCACCGCGACAGGGGGCCCATATGGCTACACCTTC.